This TCR beta chain was sequenced during a study of metastatic and nonmetastatic thyroid tumors. Study-wide context: Malignant thyroid and benign thyroid patients provided blood and tumor or nodule tissue whose repertoires were compared.

No treatment had been given to any patient before thyroid surgery. Original processing notes: A classifier of distant metastasis in papillary thyroid cancer was built from CDR3 differences (across clinicopathological groups). Using MiXCR, TCRdb reanalyzed the PCR reads. The V and J calls were determined by TCRdb, not by the authors. The sample lists thousands of clones, 35% occurring once. Germline lookup yields CDR1 SGHNT and CDR2 YENEEA. This CDR3 region has 14 residues. The ends were cut back, 0 bases at V and 0 bases at J, with 5 bases in the middle. A remark on this clone: Its target is unknown.

Study observations and caveats: Reportedly, malignant thyroid tumors had significantly higher TCR beta diversity than benign nodules, in blood and tumor.

The chain couples TRBV11-3 to TRBJ1-1; no clear D gene. The specimen sequenced was adjacent normal tissue. This clonotype was sampled from a female donor with papillary thyroid cancer or a benign thyroid nodule (not recorded which). Some clones in this sample may be carry-over from other donors' samples. Here the CDR3 reads CASSLDRMNTEAFF. CDR3 nucleotide sequence: TGTGCCAGCAGCTTAGATCGAATGAACACTGAAGCTTTCTTT. Full variable domain (outside the CDR3, taken from reference TRBV11-3 and TRBJ1-1): EAGVVQSPRYKIIEKKQPVAFWCNPISGHNTLYWYLQNLGQGPELLIRYENEEAVDDSQLPKDRFSAERLKGVDSTLKIQPAELGDSAVYLCASSLDRMNTEAFFGQGTRLTVV.